Listed below are T cell receptor beta chains from one sample, sequenced in a study of blood T cell repertoires in COVID-19. The method was immunoSEQ multiplex PCR; TCRdb's version includes in-frame clones alone and lacks a portion of them. The sample has under 150,000 clones; 84% are singletons. What was sequenced was PBMCs or T cells enriched from blood (not recorded which). The receptor set was obtained from a middle-aged man in a cohort exposed to, infected with or recovered from COVID-19 (not recorded which). Each CDR3 is given with its conserved first and last residue. Each record gives: V gene, CDR3 protein.

v_gene: TRBV30; CDR3aa: CACPRATTSYEQYF
v_gene: TRBV5-1; CDR3aa: CASSLIRETEAFF
v_gene: TRBV2; CDR3aa: CASSGLSGLGPYEQYF
v_gene: TRBV7-8; CDR3aa: CASSLGAGAIYGYTF
v_gene: TRBV10-1; CDR3aa: CASSEVSGTARETQYF
v_gene: TRBV6-5; CDR3aa: CASRNSQQGKEFF
v_gene: TRBV5-6; CDR3aa: CASSSSGLAGKETQYF
v_gene: TRBV7-8; CDR3aa: CASSAPYRESSYEQYF
v_gene: TRBV5-1; CDR3aa: CASSLRASGGELFF
v_gene: TRBV7-2; CDR3aa: CASSLDGKPGDIQYF
v_gene: TRBV28; CDR3aa: CASRGAGDRGEQFF
v_gene: TRBV24-1; CDR3aa: CATSDPSGAYNEQFF
v_gene: TRBV4-2; CDR3aa: CASSSRLAGANNEQFF
v_gene: TRBV2; CDR3aa: CASGGGLDQPQHF
v_gene: TRBV10-2; CDR3aa: CASSSGVNYGYTF
v_gene: TRBV12-5; CDR3aa: CASGLVGPSDRVNGYTF
v_gene: TRBV27; CDR3aa: CASSLSPGRSYEQYF
v_gene: TRBV5-1; CDR3aa: CASNQPGLLSGANVLTF
v_gene: TRBV6-4; CDR3aa: CARGRGTGYYNEQFF
v_gene: TRBV27; CDR3aa: CASQGSPEKLFF
v_gene: TRBV19; CDR3aa: CASSTTGGSQPQHF
v_gene: TRBV25-1; CDR3aa: CASSRPLAGGLNEQFF
v_gene: TRBV20-1; CDR3aa: CSASGAPLGDTQYF
v_gene: TRBV5-1; CDR3aa: CASSWGTGERDTQYF
v_gene: TRBV7-3; CDR3aa: CASSFFSGRHEQFF
v_gene: TRBV5-4; CDR3aa: CASSPRQVGEQYF
v_gene: TRBV28; CDR3aa: CASSLIFSTDTQYF
v_gene: TRBV24-1; CDR3aa: CATSDSVDRGEQYF
v_gene: TRBV24-1; CDR3aa: CATKGYGQGDGYTF
v_gene: TRBV24-1; CDR3aa: CATSDGTGNGYTF
v_gene: TRBV18; CDR3aa: CASSLTLAGANNEQFF
v_gene: TRBV27; CDR3aa: CASSRGDKQFF
v_gene: TRBV5-1; CDR3aa: CASSLEAVQYEQYF
v_gene: TRBV29-1; CDR3aa: CSVGGTDGYTF
v_gene: TRBV10-3; CDR3aa: CAIGRPTGMGTDTQYF
v_gene: TRBV7-9; CDR3aa: CASSLGSGNQPQHF
v_gene: TRBV6-5; CDR3aa: CASRQGMTEKLFF
v_gene: TRBV28; CDR3aa: CASSSRGYSNQPQHF
v_gene: TRBV19; CDR3aa: CASSNTFAEKLFF
v_gene: TRBV19; CDR3aa: CASSLAGGYNEQFF
v_gene: TRBV9; CDR3aa: CASSVEGGSPLHF